This T cell receptor beta chain is from a study of persistence of HIV-infected CD4 T cells. Study in general: CD4+ T cells responding to CMV or HIV-1 Gag were isolated. Regarding the study as a whole: CMV- and Gag-responding cells had lower TCRbeta richness than CD3/CD28-responding cells.

Lysates of CMV-infected fibroblasts at around 9.8 ug/mL stimulated these cells. CD40L/CD69 double-negative CD45RO-high memory CD4+ T cells were collected. Suppressive ART was started during chronic HIV-1 infection in these adults. For approximately 20 hours, CD8-depleted PBMCs received anti-CD28/CD49d costimulation, a CD40-blocking antibody and enfuvirtide. Germline assignment: CDR1 SGHVS and CDR2 FNYEAQ. V was clipped by 1 base and J by 4 bases, with 13 bases between them. The CDR3 extends over 15 amino acids. Details on this clone: The antigen remains undetermined.

The libraries were made with immunoSEQ version 4 in survey mode. Produced via immunoSEQ multiplex PCR; TCRdb's table is partial and in-frame only. In the table there are about 30,000 clones, 65% to 90% of which are singletons. Sequenced material: CD4+ T cells sorted from PBMCs after roughly 18-hour stimulation, taken from a patient who received antiretroviral therapy. The source is an adult man with HIV who was CMV-seropositive. J is TRBJ1-1 and V is TRBV7-6; no clear D. The CDR3 region is CASSLEFGLATEAFF. The CDR3 DNA follows: TGTGCCAGCAGCTTAGAGTTTGGGTTAGCCACTGAAGCTTTCTTT.